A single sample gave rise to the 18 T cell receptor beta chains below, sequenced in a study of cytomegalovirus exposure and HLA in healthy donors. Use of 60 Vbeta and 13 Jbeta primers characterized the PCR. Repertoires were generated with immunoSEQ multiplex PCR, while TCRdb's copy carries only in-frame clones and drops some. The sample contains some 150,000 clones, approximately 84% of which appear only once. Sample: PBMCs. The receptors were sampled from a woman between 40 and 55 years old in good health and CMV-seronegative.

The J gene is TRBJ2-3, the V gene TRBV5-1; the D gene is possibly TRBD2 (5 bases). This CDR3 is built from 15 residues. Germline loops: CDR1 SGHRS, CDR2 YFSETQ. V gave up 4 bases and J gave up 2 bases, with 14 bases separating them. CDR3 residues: CASSRGLPITDTQYF. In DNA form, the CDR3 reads TGCGCCAGCAGCCGGGGTTTACCGATCACAGATACGCAGTATTTT.

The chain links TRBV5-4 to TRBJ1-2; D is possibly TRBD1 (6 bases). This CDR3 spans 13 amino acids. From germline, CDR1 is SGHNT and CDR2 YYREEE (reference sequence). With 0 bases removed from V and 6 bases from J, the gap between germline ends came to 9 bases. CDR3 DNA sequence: TGTGCCAGCAGCTTGGGGGGGCGGGATGGCTACACCTTC. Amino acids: CASSLGGRDGYTF.

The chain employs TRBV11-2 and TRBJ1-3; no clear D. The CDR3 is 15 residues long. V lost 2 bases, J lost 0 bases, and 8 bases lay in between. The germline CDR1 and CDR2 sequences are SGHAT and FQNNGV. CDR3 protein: CASSLPGNSGNTIYF. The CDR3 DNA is TGTGCCAGCAGCTTACCCGGGAACTCTGGAAACACCATATATTTT.

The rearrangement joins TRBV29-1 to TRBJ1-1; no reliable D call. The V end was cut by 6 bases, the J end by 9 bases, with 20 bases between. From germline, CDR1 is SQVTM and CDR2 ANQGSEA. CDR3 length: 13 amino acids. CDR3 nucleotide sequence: TGCAGCGTGGAGGGTCGTCAAACGACCCAAGCTTTCTTT. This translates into CSVEGRQTTQAFF.

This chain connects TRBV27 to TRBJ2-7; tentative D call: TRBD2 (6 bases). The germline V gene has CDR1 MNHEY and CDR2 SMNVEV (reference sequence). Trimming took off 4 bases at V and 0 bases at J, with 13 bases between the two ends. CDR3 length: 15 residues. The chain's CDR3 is CASSWVGGSSYEQYF. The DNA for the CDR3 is TGTGCCAGCAGTTGGGTTGGGGGGAGCTCCTACGAGCAGTACTTC.

This CDR3 is CAISEEGEPQHF. For the CDR3, the DNA is TGTGCCATCAGTGAGGAGGGAGAGCCCCAGCATTTT. V is TRBV10-3 and J is TRBJ1-5; no clear D gene. Germline CDR1 reads ENHRY; CDR2 reads SYGVKD. This CDR3 has 12 residues. The V gene lost 2 bases and the J gene lost 8 bases, with 7 bases spanning the gap.

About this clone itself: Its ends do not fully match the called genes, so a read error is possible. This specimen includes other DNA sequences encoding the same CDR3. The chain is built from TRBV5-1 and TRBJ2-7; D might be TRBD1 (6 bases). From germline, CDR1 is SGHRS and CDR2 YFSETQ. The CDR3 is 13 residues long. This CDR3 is CASRVADSYEQYF. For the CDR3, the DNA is TGCGCCAGCAGGGTTGCGGACAGCTACGAGCAGTATTTC.

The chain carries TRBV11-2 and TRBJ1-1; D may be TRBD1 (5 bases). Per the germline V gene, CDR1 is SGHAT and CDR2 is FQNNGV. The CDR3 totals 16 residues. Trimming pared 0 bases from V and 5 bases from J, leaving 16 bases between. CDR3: CASSLEGAGQRTEAFF. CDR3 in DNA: TGTGCCAGCAGCTTAGAAGGGGCGGGGCAAAGAACTGAAGCTTTCTTT. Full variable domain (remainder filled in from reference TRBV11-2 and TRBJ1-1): EAGVAQSPRYKIIEKRQSVAFWCNPISGHATLYWYQQILGQGPKLLIQFQNNGVVDDSQLPKDRFSAERLKGVDSTLKIQPAKLEDSAVYLCASSLEGAGQRTEAFFGQGTRLTVV.

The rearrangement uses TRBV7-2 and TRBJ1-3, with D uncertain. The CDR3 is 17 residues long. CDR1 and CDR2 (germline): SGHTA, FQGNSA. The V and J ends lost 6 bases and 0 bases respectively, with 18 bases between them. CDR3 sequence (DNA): TGTGCCAGCAGTCCTACCTTAATCCATAGCTCTGGAAACACCATATATTTT. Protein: CASSPTLIHSSGNTIYF.

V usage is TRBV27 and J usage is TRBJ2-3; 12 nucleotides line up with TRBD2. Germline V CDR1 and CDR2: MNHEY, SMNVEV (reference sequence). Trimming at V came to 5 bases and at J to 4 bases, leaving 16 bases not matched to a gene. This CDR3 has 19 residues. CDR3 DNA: TGTGCCAGCAGTCTAACCCACTCCGGACTAGCGGGAATCTCAGATACGCAGTATTTT. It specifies CASSLTHSGLAGISDTQYF.

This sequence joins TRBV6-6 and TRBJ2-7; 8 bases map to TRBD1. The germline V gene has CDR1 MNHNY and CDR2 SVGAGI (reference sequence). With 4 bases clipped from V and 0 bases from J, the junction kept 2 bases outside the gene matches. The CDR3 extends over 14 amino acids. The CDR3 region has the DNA TGTGCCAGCAGTTTCGGACAGGGCTCCTACGAGCAGTACTTC. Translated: CASSFGQGSYEQYF.

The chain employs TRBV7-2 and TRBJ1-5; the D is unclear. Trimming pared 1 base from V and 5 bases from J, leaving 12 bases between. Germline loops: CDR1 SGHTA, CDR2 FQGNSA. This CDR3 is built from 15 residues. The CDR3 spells CASSLGARLYQPQHF. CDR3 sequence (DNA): TGTGCCAGCAGCTTAGGTGCCAGACTTTATCAGCCCCAGCATTTT.

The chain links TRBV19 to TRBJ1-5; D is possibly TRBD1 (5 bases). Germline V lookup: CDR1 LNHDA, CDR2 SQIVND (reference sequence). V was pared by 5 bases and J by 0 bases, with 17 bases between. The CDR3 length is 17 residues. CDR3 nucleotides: TGTGCCAGTAGTCATACGGGGGGGTTTTATAGCAATCAGCCCCAGCATTTT. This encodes CASSHTGGFYSNQPQHF. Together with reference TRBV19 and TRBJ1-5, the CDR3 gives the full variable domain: DGGITQSPKYLFRKEGQNVTLSCEQNLNHDAMYWYRQDPGQGLRLIYYSQIVNDFQKGDIAEGYSVSREKKESFPLTVTSAQKNPTAFYLCASSHTGGFYSNQPQHFGDGTRLSIL.

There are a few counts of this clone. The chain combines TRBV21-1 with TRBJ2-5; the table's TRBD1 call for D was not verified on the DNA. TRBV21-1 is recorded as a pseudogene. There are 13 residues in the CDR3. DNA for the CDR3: TGTGCCAGCAGTAGGTTACAGGCAGAGACCCAGTACTTC. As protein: CASSRLQAETQYF.

The CDR3: CASSLGGGYGYTF. The CDR3 nucleotides are TGTGCCAGCAGCTTGGGGGGTGGCTATGGCTACACCTTC. V is TRBV11-3 and J is TRBJ1-2; tentative D call: TRBD1 (5 bases). V was shortened by 3 bases and J by 4 bases, with 9 bases between the two germline ends. Germline lookup yields CDR1 SGHNT and CDR2 YENEEA. This CDR3 has 13 amino acids. The whole variable domain, filled in from reference TRBV11-3 and TRBJ1-2, reads EAGVVQSPRYKIIEKKQPVAFWCNPISGHNTLYWYLQNLGQGPELLIRYENEEAVDDSQLPKDRFSAERLKGVDSTLKIQPAELGDSAVYLCASSLGGGYGYTFGSGTRLTVV.

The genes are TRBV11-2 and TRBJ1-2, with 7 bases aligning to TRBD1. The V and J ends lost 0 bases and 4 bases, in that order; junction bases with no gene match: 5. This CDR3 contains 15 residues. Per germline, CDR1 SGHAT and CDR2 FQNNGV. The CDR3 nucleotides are TGTGCCAGCAGCTTAGAAACAGGGGTTAGCTATGGCTACACCTTC. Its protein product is CASSLETGVSYGYTF.

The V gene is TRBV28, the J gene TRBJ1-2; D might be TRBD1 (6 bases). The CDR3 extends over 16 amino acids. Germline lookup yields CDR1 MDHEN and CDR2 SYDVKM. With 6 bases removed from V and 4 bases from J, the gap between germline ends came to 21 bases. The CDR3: CASRYPVGGRGYGYTF. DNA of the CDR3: TGTGCCAGCAGGTACCCCGTGGGGGGGCGAGGCTATGGCTACACCTTC.

The CDR3 DNA reads as TGTGCCAGCAGCCCAGGGGTAACTAATGAAAAACTGTTTTTT. Translated: CASSPGVTNEKLFF. The chain uses TRBV7-2 and TRBJ1-4; TRBD1 might be the D (6 bases). The CDR3 runs 14 residues. V was cut by 5 bases and J by 1 base, with 8 bases left in between. From germline, CDR1 is SGHTA and CDR2 FQGNSA.